What follows are 29 T cell receptor beta chains derived from one specimen sequenced in a study of early T cells in non-severe SARS-CoV-2 infection. TCRdb reprocessed the 5' RACE reads with MiXCR, giving one entry per CDR3 protein. This table has about 66,000 distinct CDR3 sequences, around 20% appearing once. The source material was whole blood, sampled at baseline. The source is an adult who was a healthcare worker with PCR-confirmed SARS-CoV-2 infection or an uninfected control (not recorded which).

There are a few counts of this clonotype. This chain links TRBV2 with TRBJ1-2; the D gene is possibly TRBD1 (5 bases). CDR1 is SNHLY and CDR2 is FYNNEI in the germline V gene. Trimming left V 0 bases short and J 3 bases short, with 11 bases between. CDR3 length: 15 amino acids. Written as DNA, the CDR3 is TGTGCCAGCAGTGAAGCGGTGCAGGGCTACTATGGCTACACCTTC. Its translation is CASSEAVQGYYGYTF.

This clonotype occurred a few times. The chain has TRBV20-1 and TRBJ2-3; 10 bases are a match to TRBD2. The junction had 7 bases not matched to a gene; V was cut back by 6 bases and J by 4 bases. The length of the CDR3 is 14 residues. Germline V CDR1 and CDR2: DFQATT, SNEGSKA (reference sequence). CDR3 loop: CSAQRGGPADTQYF. The CDR3 coding sequence is TGCAGTGCGCAGCGGGGGGGCCCCGCAGATACGCAGTATTTT.

The gene calls are TRBV2 and TRBJ2-7; D is unclear. This CDR3 has 11 amino acids. From germline, CDR1 is SNHLY and CDR2 FYNNEI. V lost 6 bases and J 3 bases, leaving 6 bases between the germline ends. This chain's CDR3 is CASRSYYEQYF. The CDR3 DNA follows: TGTGCCAGCAGATCCTACTACGAGCAGTACTTC.

This clonotype is a singleton in its sample. A much larger clonotype is one base distant, so this may be a read error. The chain couples TRBV27 to TRBJ1-2, with D possibly being TRBD1 (6 bases). From germline, CDR1 is MNHEY and CDR2 SMNVEV (reference sequence). Trimming pared 6 bases from V and 13 bases from J, leaving 18 bases between. CDR3 length: 12 residues. The DNA of the CDR3 is TGTGCCAGCAGGTTCCCCCAGGGGACCCCCACCTTC. Translated: CASRFPQGTPTF.

The chain is built from TRBV7-9 and TRBJ1-2; 7 positions match TRBD1. Germline V gene sequence: CDR1 SEHNR, CDR2 FQNEAQ (reference sequence). V lost 5 bases to trimming and J lost 8 bases; unmatched junction nucleotides: 17. The CDR3 has 16 residues. In nucleotides, the CDR3 is TGTGCCAGCAGCCGTCCCTGGAGACAGGGCGATGGAGGCTACACCTTC. It yields the protein CASSRPWRQGDGGYTF.

A few counts support this clonotype. The chain employs TRBV2 and TRBJ2-7; 8 positions match TRBD2. The CDR3 is 13 residues long. Germline-derived CDR1 and CDR2 are SNHLY and FYNNEI. Trimming cost V 6 bases and J 2 bases; bases outside gene matches: 3. DNA of the CDR3: TGTGCCAGCAGGGTAGCGGGGCCCTACGAGCAGTACTTC. Its translation is CASRVAGPYEQYF.

The rearrangement joins TRBV12-3 or TRBV12-4 to TRBJ2-3; 10 bases are shared with TRBD1. With 3 bases clipped from V and 5 bases from J, the junction kept 5 bases outside the gene matches. The CDR3 is made up of 15 amino acids. CDR3 DNA: TGTGCCAGCAGTTTCCCGGGACAGGGGATAGATACGCAGTATTTT. It codes for CASSFPGQGIDTQYF.

The chain carries TRBV5-4 and TRBJ1-3; weak D call: TRBD1 (5 bases). The germline CDR1 and CDR2 sequences are SGHNT and YYREEE (reference sequence). Trimming took off 1 base at V and 4 bases at J, with 12 bases between the two ends. The CDR3 contains 15 residues. The DNA for the CDR3 is TGTGCCAGCAGCTTGCCCGGGGCAGCCGGAAACACCATATATTTT. This encodes CASSLPGAAGNTIYF.

This clonotype was observed a handful of times. The V gene is TRBV7-6, the J gene TRBJ2-7; possible D gene TRBD1, 6 bases. CDR1 is SGHVS and CDR2 is FNYEAQ in the germline V gene. The CDR3 spans 14 residues. Trimming pared 4 bases from V and 5 bases from J, leaving 15 bases between. The CDR3 DNA reads TGTGCCAGCAGCTCCACAGGGAACTTCGACGAGCAGTACTTC. Protein: CASSSTGNFDEQYF. Full variable domain (rest looked up from reference TRBV7-6 and TRBJ2-7): GAGVSQSPRYKVTKRGQDVALRCDPISGHVSLYWYRQALGQGPEFLTYFNYEAQQDKSGLPNDRFSAERPEGSISTLTIQRTEQRDSAMYRCASSSTGNFDEQYFGPGTRLTVT.

The J gene is TRBJ2-5, the V gene TRBV6-1; D may match TRBD1 or TRBD2 (5 bases each). Trimming took 7 bases from V and 2 from J, leaving 17 bases between them. Germline-derived CDR1 and CDR2 are MNHNS and SASEGT. The CDR3 runs to 15 residues. CDR3 region: CASMFGDPTQETQYF. The CDR3 DNA sequence: TGTGCCAGCATGTTTGGGGACCCTACTCAAGAGACCCAGTACTTC.

In its sample, this clonotype was seen a few times. At one end, the junction sequence differs from germline, possibly due to a read error. This chain joins TRBV7-6 and TRBJ2-3; 9 bases align to TRBD1. The CDR3 loop spans 14 amino acids. Germline CDR1 SGHVS, CDR2 FNYEAQ. The chain's CDR3 is CASSSDRGADTQFF. The CDR3 DNA follows: TGTGCCAGCAGCTCGGACAGGGGCGCAGATACGCAGTTTTTT.

This clonotype was seen only a few times. The gene calls are TRBV12-3 or TRBV12-4 and TRBJ1-2; tentative D call: TRBD1 (5 bases). Trimming stripped 7 bases from V and 5 bases from J, with 11 bases between. The length of the CDR3 is 12 residues. The CDR3 coding sequence is TGTGCCAGCACTCTTGGGGGGTATGGCTACACCTTC. It is translated as CASTLGGYGYTF.

The rearrangement uses TRBV29-1 and TRBJ2-7; TRBD1 matches at 7 bases. CDR1 SQVTM and CDR2 ANQGSEA come from the germline V gene. Germline trimming cut 5 bases from V and 7 bases from J; bases unmatched to any gene: 14. This CDR3 comprises 14 residues. CDR3 loop: CSVSYRGSPREQYF. CDR3 DNA sequence: TGCAGCGTTTCCTACAGGGGCTCTCCCCGGGAGCAGTACTTC.

This clonotype was counted only a few times. The V and J genes are TRBV7-6 and TRBJ2-1; a possible D gene is TRBD2 (6 bases). Per the germline V gene, CDR1 is SGHVS and CDR2 is FNYEAQ. Trimming removed 5 bases from V and 15 bases from J, with 20 bases in between. This CDR3 is 13 amino acids long. As DNA, the CDR3 is TGTGCCAGCAGCCTTTCACGGGAGACCCAACCGTTCTTC. This translates into CASSLSRETQPFF.

This clonotype was observed at least ten times. The CDR3 DNA reads as TGCAGCGTTGGACAGGCTCCATACAACTCTGGGGCCAACGTCCTGACTTTC. Amino acid sequence: CSVGQAPYNSGANVLTF. The chain is built from TRBV29-1 and TRBJ2-6; possible D gene TRBD1, 6 bases. Germline CDR1 SQVTM, CDR2 ANQGSEA. V lost 4 bases and J 0 bases, leaving 16 bases between the germline ends. This CDR3 comprises 17 residues.

The chain links TRBV4-2 to TRBJ2-3, with 9 bases aligning to TRBD2. Germline V gives CDR1 LGHNA, CDR2 YNFKEQ. The V and J ends lost 0 bases and 5 bases, in that order; junction bases with no gene match: 6. CDR3 length: 16 residues. In DNA form, the CDR3 reads TGTGCCAGCAGCCAAGATCTGCTAGCGGGGAAAGATACGCAGTATTTT. Translating gives CASSQDLLAGKDTQYF.

This clonotype was recorded many times. The rearrangement joins TRBV11-2 to TRBJ1-1; no reliable D call. This CDR3 has 15 amino acids. V was cut by 5 bases and J by 1 base, with 14 bases left in between. The germline V gene encodes CDR1 SGHAT and CDR2 FQNNGV. The CDR3 nucleotides are TGTGCCAGCAGCGGGCCGAACTCCCAGAACACTGAAGCTTTCTTT. This gives the protein CASSGPNSQNTEAFF.

The rearrangement uses TRBV27 and TRBJ2-7, with 7 bases matching TRBD1. In germline, CDR1 is MNHEY, CDR2 SMNVEV (reference sequence). This CDR3 is built from 18 residues. With V trimmed by 7 bases and J by 2 bases, 20 bases remained unmatched. In nucleotides, the CDR3 is TGTGCCAGCACCGGATTCTCCGTCACCTCCACAGGGGCCTACGAGCAGTACTTC. Residues: CASTGFSVTSTGAYEQYF.

J is TRBJ2-3 and V is TRBV20-1; TRBD2 is a possible D gene (6 bases). The V gene's germline CDR1 is DFQATT and CDR2 SNEGSKA (reference sequence). This CDR3 contains 15 residues. V lost 5 bases and J 0 bases, leaving 15 bases between the germline ends. Here the CDR3 reads CSAPPGGASTDTQYF. Written as DNA, the CDR3 is TGCAGTGCTCCTCCTGGCGGGGCTAGCACAGATACGCAGTATTTT.

The V and J genes are TRBV3-1 and TRBJ2-5, with D unclear. Germline V gene data show CDR1 as LGHDT and CDR2 as YNNKEL (reference sequence). V shed 1 base and J shed 5 bases, with 8 bases lying between them. There are 13 residues in the CDR3. The CDR3 nucleotides read TGTGCCAGCAGCCAAGGTGAATGGGAGACCCAGTACTTC. Protein sequence: CASSQGEWETQYF.

The chain carries TRBV5-1 and TRBJ2-7; D is perhaps TRBD1 (6 bases). Germline V gives CDR1 SGHRS, CDR2 YFSETQ. CDR3 length: 15 residues. Trimming took off 1 base at V and 1 base at J, with 12 bases between the two ends. The DNA of the CDR3 is TGCGCCAGCAGCTTGTTCAGGGGCGGTTCCTACGAGCAGTACTTC. Translation: CASSLFRGGSYEQYF.

V usage is TRBV7-9 and J usage is TRBJ2-4; 11 bases are a match to TRBD2. Germline trimming cut 8 bases from V and 4 bases from J; bases unmatched to any gene: 4. This CDR3 has 14 residues. The germline CDR1 and CDR2 sequences are SEHNR and FQNEAQ (reference sequence). The DNA of the CDR3 is TGTGCCAGCTTCAGACTAGCGGGGAAAAACATTCAGTACTTC. Translated, it gives CASFRLAGKNIQYF. The full variable domain, its missing parts supplied by reference TRBV7-9 and TRBJ2-4, is DTGVSQNPRHKITKRGQNVTFRCDPISEHNRLYWYRQTLGQGPEFLTYFQNEAQLEKSRLLSDRFSAERPKGSFSTLEIQRTEQGDSAMYLCASFRLAGKNIQYFGAGTRLSVL.

This chain joins TRBV7-8 and TRBJ1-5, with 8 bases fitting TRBD1. With V trimmed by 5 bases and J by 7 bases, 7 bases remained unmatched. Germline-derived CDR1 and CDR2 are SGHVS and FQNEAQ. The CDR3 extends over 14 amino acids. CDR3 nucleotides: TGTGCCAGCAGCAAACAGGGGGGTAACCAGCCCCAGCATTTT. The encoded protein is CASSKQGGNQPQHF. The full variable domain, rest sourced from reference TRBV7-8 and TRBJ1-5, is GAGVSQSPRYKVAKRGQDVALRCDPISGHVSLFWYQQALGQGPEFLTYFQNEAQLDKSGLPSDRFFAERPEGSVSTLKIQRTQQEDSAVYLCASSKQGGNQPQHFGDGTRLSIL.

The chain joins TRBV28 to TRBJ2-7, with TRBD1 matching 8 bases. Trimming took 3 bases from V and 2 from J; bases not matched to a gene: 9. The CDR3 loop spans 16 amino acids. Germline values: CDR1 MDHEN, CDR2 SYDVKM. The CDR3 sequence: CASSFPRGRLPYEQYF. The CDR3 DNA follows: TGTGCCAGCAGTTTCCCCAGGGGGCGCCTCCCCTACGAGCAGTACTTC.

This clonotype was counted a few times. The rearrangement joins TRBV30 to TRBJ2-3; D is uncertain. In germline, CDR1 is GTSNPN, CDR2 SVGIG (reference sequence). The V gene lost 1 base and the J gene lost 2 bases, with 13 bases spanning the gap. This CDR3 is built from 15 residues. CDR3: CAWSGSMRPTDTQYF. CDR3 coding DNA: TGTGCCTGGAGTGGAAGCATGAGGCCCACAGATACGCAGTATTTT.

Only a few counts were recorded for this clonotype. This chain links TRBV5-1 with TRBJ1-3, with D unclear. Per the germline V gene, CDR1 is SGHRS and CDR2 is YFSETQ. This CDR3 comprises 13 residues. The germline V and J ends were trimmed by 3 bases and 1 base, with 5 bases remaining between them. DNA for the CDR3: TGCGCCAGCAGCTCGGGGTCTGGAAACACCATATATTTT. This codes for CASSSGSGNTIYF.

V gene TRBV10-3 combines with J gene TRBJ2-7; the D gene is possibly TRBD1 (5 bases). CDR3 length: 14 amino acids. Germline V gene lookup returns CDR1 ENHRY and CDR2 SYGVKD. V lost 3 bases to trimming and J lost 6 bases, with 15 bases between them. CDR3 DNA: TGTGCCATCAGTGATTTAGGGGTTAATGTCGAGCAGTACTTC. Protein sequence: CAISDLGVNVEQYF.

The chain uses TRBV4-2 and TRBJ2-7; 7 nucleotides line up with TRBD1. This CDR3 has 14 residues. Germline CDR1 is LGHNA and CDR2 is YNFKEQ. Trimming took 4 bases from V and 5 from J; bases not matched to a gene: 8. The CDR3, as DNA: TGTGCCAGCAGCCCCCGGGGACAGACGGACGAGCAGTACTTC. This encodes CASSPRGQTDEQYF.

The table lists this clonotype with a few counts. The rearrangement joins TRBV24-1 to TRBJ2-1, with TRBD1 identical over 7 bases. V lost 7 bases, J lost 2 bases, and 1 base stayed unmatched. The germline V gene has CDR1 KGHDR and CDR2 SFDVKD. The CDR3 runs to 13 residues. The CDR3 here is CATSQGAYNEQFF. Here the CDR3 DNA reads TGTGCCACCAGCCAGGGGGCCTACAATGAGCAGTTCTTC.